This entry describes one TCR beta chain. The antigen is unknown. The table came from immunoSEQ multiplex PCR; TCRdb's copy has only in-frame clones and leaves some out. This sample yields around 2,000,000 clones, of which about 95% are seen a single time; 1.1% belongs to the top ten. The record originates from a study of shared clonotypes between healthy human individuals. The CDR3 loop spans 13 amino acids. V lost 5 bases and J 4 bases, leaving 12 bases between the germline ends. Germline V gives CDR1 SGHTA, CDR2 FQGNSA. General study points: Although depth was large, rarefaction showed that sequencing of the sorted subsets was incomplete.

Positively selected for CCR7, the CD45RO-negative cells used as naive CD8 cells excluded terminally differentiated effector memory CD45RA+ cells. Sequences were obtained from naive CD8+ T cells sorted from blood. The chain links TRBV7-2 to TRBJ2-7; tentative D call: TRBD2 (5 bases). The source of this sequence is a man aged 18 to 30 in good health. CDR3 loop: CASSRPPGYEQYF. In nucleotides, the CDR3 is TGTGCCAGCAGCCGCCCACCGGGGTACGAGCAGTACTTC.